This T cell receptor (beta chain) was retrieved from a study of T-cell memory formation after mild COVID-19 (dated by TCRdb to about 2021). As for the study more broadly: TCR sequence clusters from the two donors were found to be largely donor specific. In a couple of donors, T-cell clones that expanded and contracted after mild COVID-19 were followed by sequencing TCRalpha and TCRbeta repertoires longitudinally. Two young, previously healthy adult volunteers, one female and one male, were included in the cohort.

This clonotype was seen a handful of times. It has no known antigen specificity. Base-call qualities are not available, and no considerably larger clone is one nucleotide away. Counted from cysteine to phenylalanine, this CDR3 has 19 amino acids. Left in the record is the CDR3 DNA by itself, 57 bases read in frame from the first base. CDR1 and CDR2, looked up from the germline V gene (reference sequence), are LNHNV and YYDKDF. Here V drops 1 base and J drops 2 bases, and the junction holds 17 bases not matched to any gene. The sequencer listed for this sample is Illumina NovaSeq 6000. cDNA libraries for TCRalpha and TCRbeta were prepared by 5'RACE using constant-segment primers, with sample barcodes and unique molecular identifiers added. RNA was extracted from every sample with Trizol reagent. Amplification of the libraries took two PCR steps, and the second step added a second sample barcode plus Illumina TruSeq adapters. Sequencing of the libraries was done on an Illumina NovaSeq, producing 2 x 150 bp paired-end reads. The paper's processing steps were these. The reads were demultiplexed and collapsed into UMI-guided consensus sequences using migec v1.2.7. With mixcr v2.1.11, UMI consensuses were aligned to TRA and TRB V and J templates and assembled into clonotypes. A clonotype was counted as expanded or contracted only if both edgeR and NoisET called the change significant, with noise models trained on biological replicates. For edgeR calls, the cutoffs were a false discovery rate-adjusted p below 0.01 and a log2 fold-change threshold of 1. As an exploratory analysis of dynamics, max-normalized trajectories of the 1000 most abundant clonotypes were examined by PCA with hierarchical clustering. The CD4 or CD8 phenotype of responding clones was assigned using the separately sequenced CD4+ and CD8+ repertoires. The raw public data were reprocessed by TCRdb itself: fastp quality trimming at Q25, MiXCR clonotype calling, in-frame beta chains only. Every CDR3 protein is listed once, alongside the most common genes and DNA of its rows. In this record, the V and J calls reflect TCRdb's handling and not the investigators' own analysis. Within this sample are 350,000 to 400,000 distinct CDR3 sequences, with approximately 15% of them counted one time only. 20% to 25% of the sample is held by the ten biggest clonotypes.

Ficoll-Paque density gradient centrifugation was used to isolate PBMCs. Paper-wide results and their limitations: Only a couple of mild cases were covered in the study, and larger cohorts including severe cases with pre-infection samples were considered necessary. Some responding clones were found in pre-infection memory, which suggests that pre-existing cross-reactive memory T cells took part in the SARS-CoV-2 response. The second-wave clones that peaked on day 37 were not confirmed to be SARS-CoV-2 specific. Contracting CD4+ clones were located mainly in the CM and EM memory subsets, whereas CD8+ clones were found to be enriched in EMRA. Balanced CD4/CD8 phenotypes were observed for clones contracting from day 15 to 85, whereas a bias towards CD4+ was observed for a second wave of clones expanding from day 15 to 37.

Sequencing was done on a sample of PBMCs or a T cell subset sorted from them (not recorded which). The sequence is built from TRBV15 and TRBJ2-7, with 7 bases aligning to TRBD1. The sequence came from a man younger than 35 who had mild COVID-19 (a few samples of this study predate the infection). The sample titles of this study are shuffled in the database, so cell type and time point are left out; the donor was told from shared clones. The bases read TGTGCCACCAGCAGAGGCCTCGGGCAGGGGGTAAGGTCCCCCTACGAGCAGTACTTC. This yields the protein CATSRGLGQGVRSPYEQYF.